This TCR beta chain was sequenced for a study of control samples from healthy donors and cancer patients. The V and J ends lost 6 bases and 5 bases respectively, with 13 bases between them. The CDR3 covers 13 residues. Assay used: immunoSEQ multiplex PCR; TCRdb lists only in-frame clones, some missing. The sample contains 100,000 to 150,000 clones, under 95% of which appear only once. The V and J genes are TRBV12-3 or TRBV12-4 and TRBJ1-2, with a weak D call TRBD1 (5 bases). Sample: PBMCs. The clonotype was recovered from a man aged 50 to 60 with head and neck cancer. CDR3 coding DNA: TGTGCCAGCAGCCGGGGACTCCGGTATGGCTACACCTTC. Translated, it gives CASSRGLRYGYTF.